This TCR beta chain was identified during a study of blood T cells in healthy people across ages. At the level of the study: Template switching picked up about one barcoded beta molecule for each two T cells.

As concerns this clonotype: Its antigen is as yet unknown.

J was trimmed by 7 bases and V by 6 bases; bases with no gene match: 12. The length of the CDR3 is 14 residues. The germline V gene encodes CDR1 MDHEN and CDR2 SYDVKM. Alongside a J-beta primer mix, a sample-barcoded 5' primer served in a second PCR lasting about 6 to 12 cycles. No fewer than 3 million CDR3-containing paired-end reads came from each sample. MiXCR was run by TCRdb on the 5' RACE reads, yielding one entry per CDR3 protein. The sample lists about 830,000 distinct CDR3 sequences; around 62% were seen once. Study-wide findings and caveats: Diversity figures based on one million T cells were deemed too low.

The sample taken for sequencing was blood. The V call is TRBV28, the J call TRBJ2-7; 7 bases line up with TRBD1. The clonotype was recovered from a man younger than 45 in good health. Here the CDR3 DNA reads TGTGCCAGCAGACTAGACAGGGCCGAGGGGGAGCAGTACTTC. Encoded protein: CASRLDRAEGEQYF. Supplemented by reference TRBV28 and TRBJ2-7, the full variable domain reads DVKVTQSSRYLVKRTGEKVFLECVQDMDHENMFWYRQDPGLGLRLIYFSYDVKMKEKGDIPEGYSVSREKKERFSLILESASTNQTSMYLCASRLDRAEGEQYFGPGTRLTVT.